A single sample is the source of the 13 T cell receptor beta chains below, sequenced in a study of T cells in Graves' hyperthyroidism and ophthalmopathy. Amplification yielded TCR beta CDR3 regions, with RNA transcripts as the source. HTBI primers were employed in a first-round RT-PCR of the TCR CDR3. MiXCR was run by TCRdb on the multiplex PCR reads, yielding one entry per CDR3 protein. This sample has some 560,000 distinct CDR3 sequences, with 12% to 15% found just once. Sequences were obtained from blood. The receptors come from a woman in her forties with Graves' hyperthyroidism.

The chain employs TRBV25-1 and TRBJ2-7; 7 bases are a match to TRBD1. V gave up 7 bases and J gave up 3 bases; unmatched junction bases: 6. The CDR3 has 13 residues. The germline gives CDR1 MGHDK, CDR2 SYGVNS. This CDR3 is CASTVYRGYEQYF. The CDR3 coding sequence is TGTGCCAGCACCGTCTACAGGGGCTACGAGCAGTACTTC.

This clonotype occurred once. The rearrangement joins TRBV5-6 to TRBJ2-7; tentatively, D is TRBD2 (6 bases). CDR3 length: 12 residues. Looked up from germline, CDR1 is SGHDT and CDR2 is YYEEEE. V lost 7 bases to trimming and J lost 1 base, with 9 bases between them. The CDR3: CASAGGSYEQYF. DNA for the CDR3: TGTGCCAGCGCCGGGGGTTCCTACGAGCAGTACTTC.

Worth noting for this clonotype: A much larger clone differs from this one at a single base, so this may be a read error. The chain carries TRBV29-1 and TRBJ2-7; possible D gene TRBD1, 5 bases. The CDR3 totals 10 residues. Germline CDR1 is SQVTM and CDR2 is ANQGSEA. V lost 4 bases, J lost 9 bases, and 10 bases lay in between. CDR3 loop: CSVGGRGQYF. The CDR3 DNA reads TGCAGCGTTGGGGGAAGGGGGCAGTACTTC.

This clonotype was detected many times. The chain is built from TRBV12-5 and TRBJ2-3; the match to TRBD2 covers 12 bases. This CDR3 spans 16 amino acids. Germline V gene sequence: CDR1 LGHNT, CDR2 FRNRAP. Trimming removed 5 bases from V and 4 bases from J; junction bases left unmatched: 7. The CDR3 here is CASGPGLAGGADTQYF. CDR3 bases: TGTGCTAGTGGTCCCGGTCTAGCGGGAGGGGCAGATACGCAGTATTTT.

V gene TRBV7-8 combines with J gene TRBJ1-6; 9 bases map to TRBD1. The ends lost 3 bases at V and 10 bases at J; junction bases unmatched: 4. This CDR3 has 14 residues. Germline CDR1 and CDR2: SGHVS and FQNEAQ. This CDR3 is CASSFGTGPSPLHF. The CDR3 DNA reads as TGTGCCAGCAGCTTCGGGACAGGGCCCTCACCCCTCCACTTT.

The table lists this clonotype with a few counts. The chain recombines TRBV6-1 with TRBJ2-5; 9 bases agree with TRBD2. Trimming at V came to 5 bases and at J to 0 bases, leaving 7 bases not matched to a gene. Germline lookup yields CDR1 MNHNS and CDR2 SASEGT. This CDR3 has 16 amino acids. The DNA of the CDR3 is TGTGCCAGCAGTTTACTTCGCGGGAGGGACCAAGAGACCCAGTACTTC. Protein: CASSLLRGRDQETQYF.

This clonotype has ten or more counts. The J gene is TRBJ2-7, the V gene TRBV6-1; perhaps D is TRBD1 or TRBD2 (5 bases each). The CDR3 is 15 amino acids. Germline-derived CDR1 and CDR2 are MNHNS and SASEGT. V was trimmed by 6 bases and J by 2 bases, leaving 17 bases between them. This CDR3 reads CASRTQGTATYEQYF. In DNA form, the CDR3 reads TGTGCCAGCAGAACACAAGGGACGGCCACCTACGAGCAGTACTTC.

This clonotype was seen repeatedly, ten times or more. The chain joins TRBV9 to TRBJ2-2, with D tentatively TRBD2 (5 bases). Trimming cost V 7 bases and J 7 bases, with 17 bases left between them. Germline CDR1 is SGDLS and CDR2 is YYNGEE. The CDR3 runs to 14 residues. CDR3 protein: CASGNGGRSGELFF. CDR3 DNA: TGTGCCAGCGGAAACGGTGGGAGAAGCGGGGAGCTGTTTTTT.

This clonotype has at least ten counts. The rearrangement uses TRBV5-1 and TRBJ1-1, with 7 positions matching TRBD1. After removal of 0 bases from V and 4 bases from J, the junction contained 12 bases not matched to a gene. This CDR3 is built from 17 residues. Germline V lookup: CDR1 SGHRS, CDR2 YFSETQ. The chain's CDR3 is CASSLEGGGGRGTEAFF. The CDR3 nucleotides read TGCGCCAGCAGCTTGGAAGGGGGCGGGGGACGGGGCACTGAAGCTTTCTTT. Using reference TRBV5-1 and TRBJ1-1 for the parts outside the CDR3, the full variable domain is KAGVTQTPRYLIKTRGQQVTLSCSPISGHRSVSWYQQTPGQGLQFLFEYFSETQRNKGNFPGRFSGRQFSNSRSEMNVSTLELGDSALYLCASSLEGGGGRGTEAFFGQGTRLTVV.

This chain links TRBV24-1 with TRBJ2-1, with 8 bases matching TRBD1. Germline V gene lookup returns CDR1 KGHDR and CDR2 SFDVKD. The V gene end was trimmed by 3 bases and the J gene end by 4 bases; junction bases not matched to a gene: 10. The CDR3 consists of 17 residues. CDR3 sequence reads: CATSDPGPGQGYNEQFF. As DNA, the CDR3 is TGTGCCACCAGTGATCCAGGCCCTGGACAGGGATACAATGAGCAGTTCTTC.

The table lists this clonotype with many counts. The chain carries TRBV20-1 and TRBJ2-3; 9 bases line up with TRBD2. V lost 0 bases to trimming and J lost 4 bases; unmatched junction nucleotides: 8. Per the germline V gene, CDR1 is DFQATT and CDR2 is SNEGSKA (reference sequence). CDR3 length: 16 amino acids. The CDR3 spells CSARDLRAGGPDTQYF. As DNA, the CDR3 is TGCAGTGCTAGAGATCTCCGAGCGGGAGGACCAGATACGCAGTATTTT.

This clonotype was observed many times. This chain links TRBV12-3 or TRBV12-4 with TRBJ2-7, with TRBD2 identical over 12 bases. Trimming at V came to 5 bases and at J to 4 bases, leaving 18 bases not matched to a gene. The length of the CDR3 is 19 residues. CDR3 amino acids: CASSTRDSPGLAGFYEQYF. The CDR3 bases are TGTGCCAGCAGTACGAGGGACAGCCCGGGACTAGCGGGCTTTTACGAGCAGTACTTC.

This clonotype was seen many times. The genes are TRBV12-3 or TRBV12-4 and TRBJ1-1, with TRBD1 matching 7 bases. The CDR3 runs to 14 residues. V lost 7 bases, J lost 0 bases, and 5 bases stayed unmatched. The CDR3 loop is CASTQGRMNTEAFF. The CDR3 DNA reads as TGTGCCAGCACACAGGGGAGGATGAACACTGAAGCTTTCTTT.